The rows below give T cell receptor beta chains drawn from one sample of a study of T cell responses to AZD1222 COVID-19 vaccine. Sequencing was performed with immunoSEQ multiplex PCR; in TCRdb, only in-frame clones are kept and a portion is missing. This table has 45,000 to 55,000 clones, roughly 80% appearing once. The input for sequencing was peripheral blood, taken on day 0 of AZD1222 vaccination. All receptors come from an adult in good health. Both conserved end residues are part of each CDR3. The D gene is left open where the match is weak. Some rows mark clone size as missing; the rest say once, few, many or name a class of expanded clone.

d_call,j_call,clone_size,v_call,cdr3_aa,cdr3_nt
-,TRBJ1-4,-,TRBV21-1,CASLGGGPRRGNEKLFF,TGTGCCAGCTTGGGCGGGGGACCGAGGAGGGGTAATGAAAAACTGTTTTTT
TRBD1,TRBJ1-1,-,TRBV11-2,CASSPDRGLVEAFF,TGTGCCAGCAGCCCGGACAGGGGGTTAGTAGAAGCTTTCTTT
-,TRBJ1-6,few,TRBV19,CASRDRNSPLHF,TGTGCCAGTAGGGACAGAAATTCACCCCTCCACTTT
TRBD1,TRBJ1-2,-,TRBV6-5,CASSYSPTGNYGYTF,TGTGCCAGCAGTTACAGCCCGACAGGGAACTATGGCTACACCTTC
-,TRBJ1-6,-,TRBV6-5,CASSLGGGVNSPLHF,TGTGCCAGCAGTTTAGGAGGAGGGGTAAATTCACCCCTCCACTTT
TRBD1,TRBJ1-2,-,TRBV29-1,CSVHRGTNYGYTF,TGCAGCGTCCACAGGGGAACTAACTATGGCTACACCTTC
-,TRBJ2-1,-,TRBV6-2/TRBV6-3,CASSYGGIYSYNEQFF,TGTGCCAGCAGTTACGGGGGGATCTACTCCTACAATGAGCAGTTCTTC
TRBD1,TRBJ1-3,-,TRBV6-5,CASSRSGTGGHTIYF,TGTGCCAGCAGTCGCTCCGGGACAGGGGGGCACACCATATATTTT
-,TRBJ1-2,-,TRBV4-2,CASSNTGTRQGYTF,TGTGCCAGCAGCAACACAGGGACCCGCCAGGGCTACACCTTC
-,TRBJ1-2,-,TRBV7-2,CASSFPHPTNYGYTF,TGTGCCAGCAGCTTCCCTCATCCTACTAACTATGGCTACACCTTC
-,TRBJ2-5,once,TRBV19,CASSTGGLTQETQYF,TGTGCCAGTAGTACCGGGGGGCTGACACAAGAGACCCAGTACTTC
-,TRBJ2-3,-,TRBV28,CASSLYADTQYF,TGTGCCAGCAGTTTATACGCAGATACGCAGTATTTT
TRBD2,TRBJ2-7,-,TRBV4-2,CASRRTSGGGEQYF,TGTGCCAGCCGTAGGACTAGCGGGGGTGGCGAGCAGTACTTC
-,TRBJ2-7,few,TRBV7-9,CASSSTDSYEQYF,TGTGCCAGCAGCTCGACAGACTCCTACGAGCAGTACTTC
TRBD1,TRBJ1-1,-,TRBV7-9,CASSVYRGLGTEAFF,TGTGCCAGCAGCGTTTACAGGGGTTTAGGCACTGAAGCTTTCTTT
-,TRBJ1-3,-,TRBV7-9,CASSSQTVSGNTIYF,TGTGCCAGCAGCTCCCAGACGGTGTCTGGAAACACCATATATTTT
-,TRBJ2-7,-,TRBV9,CASSEGGEARAYEQYF,TGTGCCAGCAGCGAAGGAGGGGAGGCACGGGCCTACGAGCAGTACTTC
-,TRBJ1-2,-,TRBV6-4,CASSDSVTSGRYGYTF,TGTGCCAGCAGTGACTCGGTTACCTCCGGACGATATGGCTACACCTTC
TRBD2,TRBJ2-2,-,TRBV7-9,CASSPPTSGRATGELFF,TGTGCCAGCAGCCCACCAACTAGCGGGAGGGCCACCGGGGAGCTGTTTTTT
TRBD2,TRBJ2-1,-,TRBV4-1,CASSPRLDGRPYNEQFF,TGCGCCAGCAGCCCCCGTCTTGACGGGAGGCCTTACAATGAGCAGTTCTTC
-,TRBJ1-2,few,TRBV10-3,CATLGTNYGYTF,TGTGCCACCCTCGGAACAAACTATGGCTACACCTTC
-,TRBJ2-4,-,TRBV7-6,CASSLDPGASIQYF,TGTGCCAGCAGCTTAGATCCTGGGGCCAGCATTCAGTACTTC
-,TRBJ1-1,-,TRBV2,CASRAQGRGEAFF,TGTGCCAGCAGGGCTCAGGGGCGAGGGGAAGCTTTCTTT
-,TRBJ1-1,-,TRBV10-1,CASSTDRSTEAFF,TGCGCCAGCAGCACAGACAGATCCACTGAAGCTTTCTTT
-,TRBJ2-7,-,TRBV12-3/TRBV12-4,CASSLVNYEQYF,TGTGCCAGCAGTTTAGTCAACTACGAGCAGTACTTC